This T cell receptor (beta chain) was recovered during a study of T cell responses to AZD1222 COVID-19 vaccine. This CDR3 contains 15 residues. The ends were cut back, 3 bases at V and 0 bases at J, with 12 bases in the middle. CDR1 and CDR2 from the germline V gene are SGDLS and YYNGEE. Clones were read by immunoSEQ multiplex PCR, and TCRdb kept only the in-frame ones, dropping some. The data show under 200,000 clones, about nine tenths seen once. The sequence came from an adult in good health. The material sequenced was peripheral blood, taken on day 0 of AZD1222 vaccination. The chain joins TRBV9 to TRBJ1-2; tentative D call: TRBD1 (6 bases). CDR3 bases: TGTGCCAGCAGCGCCAGGGGAGAAACTAACTATGGCTACACCTTC. Its translation: CASSARGETNYGYTF.